The 31 T cell receptor beta chains below were found in one sample sequenced in a study of T-cell reconstitution after alpha-beta-depleted transplantation in children. Unique molecular identifiers featured in how the TCRbeta library was prepared. One entry per CDR3 protein results from TCRdb running MiXCR on the PCR reads. The table has approximately 510,000 distinct CDR3 sequences, about 16% seen once. The sample was PBMCs from the stem cell graft donor, taken from the stem cell graft. The origin of the receptors is a human donor who donated a stem cell graft to a child with acute lymphoblastic leukemia.

This clonotype was picked up a small number of times. The V and J genes are TRBV13 and TRBJ1-3, with D unclear. The V end was cut by 2 bases, the J end by 8 bases, with 10 bases between. From germline, CDR1 is PRHDT and CDR2 FYEKMQ (reference sequence). This CDR3 region has 13 residues. CDR3 in amino acids: CASSLSGWHTIYF. In nucleotides, the CDR3 is TGTGCCAGCAGCTTATCCGGTTGGCACACCATATATTTT.

V gene TRBV11-2 combines with J gene TRBJ2-5; TRBD2 agrees at 7 bases. The CDR3 has 17 amino acids. V dropped 3 bases and J dropped 0; count of bases not matched to a gene: 10. Germline lookup yields CDR1 SGHAT and CDR2 FQNNGV. The CDR3 loop reads CASSFQPSGLNQETQYF. CDR3 in DNA: TGTGCCAGCAGCTTCCAACCTAGCGGACTAAACCAAGAGACCCAGTACTTC.

Details on this clonotype: A read error may produce the germline difference seen at one junction end. The chain carries TRBV12-3 or TRBV12-4 and TRBJ1-1; no clear D gene. The CDR3 is 16 residues long. CDR3 loop: CASSSGVRLGNTEAFF. CDR3 DNA: TGTGCCAGCAGTTCCGGGGTACGCCTCGGGAACACTGAAGCTTTCTTC.

The rearrangement joins TRBV12-3 or TRBV12-4 to TRBJ2-7, with 7 bases fitting TRBD1. The trim removed 3 bases at V and 2 bases at J, leaving 4 bases unmatched. The CDR3 consists of 14 residues. DNA for the CDR3: TGTGCCAGCAGTTTTGGGACAGTGACCTACGAGCAGTACTTC. This encodes CASSFGTVTYEQYF.

V gene TRBV7-9 combines with J gene TRBJ1-5; D is possibly TRBD1 (5 bases). This CDR3 is 16 amino acids long. Looked up from germline, CDR1 is SEHNR and CDR2 is FQNEAQ (reference sequence). Trimming took 5 bases from V and 2 from J, leaving 16 bases between them. CDR3 in DNA: TGTGCCAGCAGCCCACAGGACGCGGGGGGCAATCAGCCCCAGCATTTT. Translated, it gives CASSPQDAGGNQPQHF. Full variable domain (remainder filled in from reference TRBV7-9 and TRBJ1-5): DTGVSQNPRHKITKRGQNVTFRCDPISEHNRLYWYRQTLGQGPEFLTYFQNEAQLEKSRLLSDRFSAERPKGSFSTLEIQRTEQGDSAMYLCASSPQDAGGNQPQHFGDGTRLSIL.

This clonotype has just a few counts. As DNA, the CDR3 is TGTGCCAGCTCACCAGTCCTGACTGAAGCTTTCTTT. As protein: CASSPVLTEAFF. This chain links TRBV18 with TRBJ1-1; no definite D call. Trimming took off 2 bases at V and 5 bases at J, with 6 bases between the two ends. Germline CDR1 is KGHSH and CDR2 is LQKENI. The CDR3 has 12 residues. Drawing the rest from reference TRBV18 and TRBJ1-1, the complete variable domain is NAGVMQNPRHLVRRRGQEARLRCSPMKGHSHVYWYRQLPEEGLKFMVYLQKENIIDESGMPKERFSAEFPKEGPSILRIQQVVRGDSAAYFCASSPVLTEAFFGQGTRLTVV.

There are a few counts of this clonotype. The rearrangement uses TRBV4-1 and TRBJ2-7, with 9 bases fitting TRBD2. The ends lost 4 bases at V and 3 bases at J; junction bases unmatched: 13. Germline CDR1 is MGHRA and CDR2 is YSYEKL. The length of the CDR3 is 17 residues. CDR3 nucleotides: TGCGCCAGCAGCCCATCTGTTTTGGCGGGAGGGAACTACGAGCAGTACTTC. Protein product: CASSPSVLAGGNYEQYF.

This clonotype was detected only a few times. The chain is built from TRBV24-1 and TRBJ2-3; D unresolved. Germline CDR1 KGHDR, CDR2 SFDVKD. The CDR3 runs to 13 residues. The V end lost 3 bases, the J end lost 3 bases, and 6 bases lay between the germline ends. The DNA for the CDR3 is TGTGCCACCAGTGATCCCGGGACAGATACGCAGTATTTT. This encodes CATSDPGTDTQYF.

This clonotype has a count of ten or more. This chain links TRBV5-1 with TRBJ2-3, with 8 bases aligning to TRBD1. The germline V gene has CDR1 SGHRS and CDR2 YFSETQ. V gave up 4 bases and J gave up 2 bases; unmatched junction bases: 6. The CDR3 runs to 15 residues. The CDR3 loop reads CASSPGQGYTDTQYF. The CDR3 DNA sequence: TGCGCCAGCAGCCCAGGACAGGGTTACACAGATACGCAGTATTTT.

The sample holds many counts of this clonotype. The CDR3 sequence: CASSFMGGYEQYF. The CDR3 DNA sequence: TGTGCCAGCAGTTTCATGGGCGGCTACGAGCAGTACTTC. V is TRBV27 and J is TRBJ2-7, with D unclear. Trimming shortened V by 3 bases and J by 3 bases, and 9 bases separated the two germline ends. The CDR3 runs 13 residues. Germline V gene lookup returns CDR1 MNHEY and CDR2 SMNVEV (reference sequence).

This rearrangement joins TRBV12-3 or TRBV12-4 to TRBJ2-3; TRBD1 agrees at 8 bases. This CDR3 has 16 residues. The V and J ends lost 3 bases and 4 bases, in that order; junction bases with no gene match: 9. CDR3 bases: TGTGCCAGCAGTTTGCTCGCCCCAGGGGGCGCAGATACGCAGTATTTT. It codes for CASSLLAPGGADTQYF.

This rearrangement joins TRBV12-2 to TRBJ2-2. TRBV12-2 is a pseudogene locus. This CDR3 has 18 amino acids. CDR3 coding DNA: TGTGCAAGTCGCTTAGCTCTAAGAGACAGGGCGAGGACCGGGGAGCTGTTTTTT. This encodes CASRLALRDRARTGELFF.

The V and J genes are TRBV12-3 or TRBV12-4 and TRBJ2-7, with D tentatively TRBD1 or TRBD2 (5 bases each). Trimming took 5 bases from V and 2 from J, leaving 13 bases between them. The CDR3 runs to 14 residues. The chain's CDR3 is CASSTGTSTYEQYF. CDR3 nucleotide sequence: TGTGCCAGCAGTACCGGGACCTCGACCTACGAGCAGTACTTC.

This chain joins TRBV2 and TRBJ2-1; 11 bases are shared with TRBD2. V lost 7 bases, J lost 4 bases, and 6 bases stayed unmatched. CDR3 size: 15 residues. CDR1 and CDR2 (germline): SNHLY, FYNNEI. CDR3 sequence: CASKRLAGIYNEQFF. The CDR3, as DNA: TGTGCCAGCAAACGACTAGCGGGAATATACAATGAGCAGTTCTTC. Filled out from reference TRBV2 and TRBJ2-1, the complete variable domain reads EPEVTQTPSHQVTQMGQEVILRCVPISNHLYFYWYRQILGQKVEFLVSFYNNEISEKSEIFDDQFSVERPDGSNFTLKIRSTKLEDSAMYFCASKRLAGIYNEQFFGPGTRLTVL.

The gene calls are TRBV7-6 and TRBJ1-1; 7 bases are shared with TRBD1. Germline CDR1 and CDR2: SGHVS and FNYEAQ. CDR3 length equals 15 residues. V gave up 4 bases and J gave up 5 bases; unmatched junction bases: 10. The CDR3 DNA is TGTGCCAGCAGCTCGACTACAGGGGCGGAAACTGAAGCTTTCTTT. Residues: CASSSTTGAETEAFF.

This clonotype showed up just a few times. The rearrangement joins TRBV4-2 to TRBJ2-3; TRBD2 might be the D (6 bases). Germline V lookup: CDR1 LGHNA, CDR2 YNFKEQ. This CDR3 is 15 amino acids long. Trimming cost V 1 base and J 6 bases, with 14 bases left between them. CDR3 protein: CASSQAPGRGDTQYF. In nucleotides, the CDR3 is TGTGCCAGCAGCCAAGCACCCGGTCGGGGGGATACGCAGTATTTT.

The gene calls are TRBV19 and TRBJ2-3; 10 nucleotides match TRBD2. Trimming removed 6 bases from V and 6 bases from J; junction bases left unmatched: 9. CDR3 length: 15 residues. Germline-derived CDR1 and CDR2 are LNHDA and SQIVND (reference sequence). DNA for the CDR3: TGTGCCAGTAGCCACGGGACTAGCGCACTTGATACGCAGTATTTT. Translated: CASSHGTSALDTQYF. Full variable domain (remainder filled in from reference TRBV19 and TRBJ2-3): DGGITQSPKYLFRKEGQNVTLSCEQNLNHDAMYWYRQDPGQGLRLIYYSQIVNDFQKGDIAEGYSVSREKKESFPLTVTSAQKNPTAFYLCASSHGTSALDTQYFGPGTRLTVL.

This sequence joins TRBV4-1 and TRBJ2-1; possibly TRBD2 for D (6 bases). V was clipped by 2 bases and J by 0 bases, with 17 bases between them. This CDR3 contains 18 residues. The germline V gene encodes CDR1 MGHRA and CDR2 YSYEKL. CDR3 bases: TGCGCCAGCAGCCAAAGGACTCCTCTCGGGAGCTCCTACAATGAGCAGTTCTTC. Its translation: CASSQRTPLGSSYNEQFF.

This clonotype has more than one count but fewer than ten. The chain has TRBV4-2 and TRBJ2-1; TRBD2 matches 14 bases. The V gene end was trimmed by 6 bases and the J gene end by 3 bases; junction bases not matched to a gene: 10. CDR1 LGHNA and CDR2 YNFKEQ come from the germline V gene. The CDR3 contains 18 residues. The CDR3 bases are TGTGCCAGCAGTCCCGTGGGACTAGCGGGAGATAACTACAATGAGCAGTTCTTC. It yields the protein CASSPVGLAGDNYNEQFF.

Written as DNA, the CDR3 is TGCAGCGTCGGACCCGAGCACGGGTCGGGAAACACCATATATTTT. Translating it yields CSVGPEHGSGNTIYF. The chain has TRBV29-1 and TRBJ1-3, with D unresolved. Germline V gene sequence: CDR1 SQVTM, CDR2 ANQGSEA. This CDR3 has 15 amino acids. The V gene lost 6 bases and the J gene lost 4 bases, with 19 bases spanning the gap.

In its sample, this clonotype was seen a few times. The gene calls are TRBV10-3 and TRBJ2-1; tentatively, D is TRBD2 (5 bases). Trimming pared 6 bases from V and 0 bases from J, leaving 12 bases between. CDR1 is ENHRY, CDR2 SYGVKD, per germline. The length of the CDR3 is 15 residues. The CDR3 DNA reads as TGTGCCATCAGAGCCAGCGGAAGCTCCTACAATGAGCAGTTCTTC. Protein sequence: CAIRASGSSYNEQFF.

A few counts support this clonotype. The genes are TRBV12-3 or TRBV12-4 and TRBJ2-7; D gene unclear. The V end lost 5 bases, the J end lost 2 bases, and 10 bases lay between the germline ends. The CDR3 covers 13 residues. CDR3: CASSLADPYEQYF. CDR3 sequence (DNA): TGTGCCAGCAGTCTTGCTGATCCCTACGAGCAGTACTTC.

This clonotype was counted a few times. This chain connects TRBV5-8 to TRBJ1-1, with unresolved D. V dropped 3 bases and J dropped 4 bases, with 7 bases sitting between them. The CDR3 has 12 residues. Germline V gives CDR1 SGHTS, CDR2 YDEGEE. CDR3 sequence reads: CASSSVGTEAFF. The CDR3 coding sequence is TGTGCCAGCAGCTCGGTTGGCACTGAAGCTTTCTTT.

This clonotype has only a few counts. The chain joins TRBV4-2 to TRBJ2-7, with D possibly being TRBD2 (6 bases). V was trimmed by 2 bases and J by 6 bases, leaving 11 bases between them. CDR3 length: 13 residues. Germline V lookup: CDR1 LGHNA, CDR2 YNFKEQ. The CDR3 DNA follows: TGTGCCAGCAGCCAAAAACTAGCTTTCGAGCAGTACTTC. Amino acid sequence: CASSQKLAFEQYF.

This clonotype was detected a few times. The DNA of the CDR3 is TGCGCCAGCAGCTCACAACAGGGGGTGGCCACTGAAGCTTTCTTT. It yields the protein CASSSQQGVATEAFF. J is TRBJ1-1 and V is TRBV5-1, with 8 bases fitting TRBD1. Germline CDR1 and CDR2: SGHRS and YFSETQ. This CDR3 has 15 residues. Losses at the gene ends were 3 bases for V and 4 bases for J; bases not matched to a gene: 8. The full variable domain, rest sourced from reference TRBV5-1 and TRBJ1-1, is KAGVTQTPRYLIKTRGQQVTLSCSPISGHRSVSWYQQTPGQGLQFLFEYFSETQRNKGNFPGRFSGRQFSNSRSEMNVSTLELGDSALYLCASSSQQGVATEAFFGQGTRLTVV.

The rearrangement links TRBV5-1 to TRBJ1-2, with D tentatively TRBD1 (5 bases). V dropped 4 bases and J dropped 3 bases, with 22 bases sitting between them. CDR1 is SGHRS, CDR2 YFSETQ, per germline. The CDR3 runs 17 residues. This chain's CDR3 is CASSLASGTATDYGYTF. The CDR3 nucleotides read TGCGCCAGCAGCCTGGCATCCGGGACTGCGACGGACTATGGCTACACCTTC.

The rearrangement links TRBV10-1 to TRBJ2-1; tentative D call: TRBD1 (5 bases). The CDR3 totals 12 residues. Between the trimmed V and J ends, which lost 2 bases and 16 bases, there was a span of 15 bases. Germline V gene lookup returns CDR1 WNHNN and CDR2 SYGVQD (reference sequence). The CDR3 bases are TGCGCCAGCAGTGAGAGGGGCCCGAAGCGTTTCTTC. Protein sequence: CASSERGPKRFF.

J is TRBJ2-1 and V is TRBV7-3; 8 bases fit TRBD1. CDR1 and CDR2 (germline): SGHTA, FQGTGA. The CDR3 consists of 18 residues. V dropped 0 bases and J dropped 4; count of bases not matched to a gene: 11. CDR3 in amino acids: CASSLTGPGTGLYNEQFF. DNA for the CDR3: TGTGCCAGCAGCTTAACGGGCCCCGGGACAGGACTATACAATGAGCAGTTCTTC.

J is TRBJ2-1 and V is TRBV12-3 or TRBV12-4, with 7 bases identical to TRBD2. V trimming: 9 bases; J trimming: 0 bases; junction bases outside the gene matches: 8. The CDR3 contains 15 residues. CDR3 loop: CASRPQRGSYNEQFF. The CDR3 DNA reads TGTGCCAGTAGACCACAGCGGGGCTCCTACAATGAGCAGTTCTTC.

This sequence joins TRBV2 and TRBJ2-7; 9 nucleotides align to TRBD2. Trimming removed 9 bases from V and 3 bases from J; junction bases left unmatched: 9. CDR3 size: 14 residues. The germline V gene has CDR1 SNHLY and CDR2 FYNNEI. The CDR3 loop reads CAREGLAGDYEQYF. The CDR3 nucleotides read TGTGCCAGAGAGGGACTAGCTGGCGACTACGAGCAGTACTTC.

V gene TRBV6-4 combines with J gene TRBJ2-3; possibly TRBD1 or TRBD2 for D (5 bases each). The CDR3 is 14 residues long. The V and J ends lost 2 bases and 4 bases respectively, with 10 bases between them. Germline values: CDR1 MRHNA, CDR2 SNTAGT. The CDR3 loop reads CASSDEGSADTQYF. The CDR3 DNA reads as TGTGCCAGCAGTGACGAGGGGAGCGCAGATACGCAGTATTTT.